Listed below are T cell receptor beta chains from one sample, sequenced in a study of blood T cell repertoires in COVID-19. Measured with immunoSEQ multiplex PCR; TCRdb has only the in-frame clones, and not every one. The table lists around 100,000 clones, roughly 85% of them singletons, with around 6% in the top ten. The sample consisted of peripheral blood. Every receptor here comes from a woman aged 60 to 75 with COVID-19, enrolled during active disease. The CDR3 runs from the conserved cysteine through the conserved F or W. A D gene is named only where the DNA matches it firmly. A row's size may be missing; if present it is once, few, many or a size class.

>TRBD1|TRBJ1-1|13|TRBV30|few
CAWRADRETEAFF
TGTGCCTGGAGGGCTGACAGGGAGACTGAAGCTTTCTTT
>TRBD1|TRBJ1-1|15|TRBV5-1|.
CASSTRGRGDTEAFF
TGCGCCAGCAGCACCAGGGGGCGCGGGGACACTGAAGCTTTCTTT
>.|TRBJ1-1|14|TRBV7-3|few
CASSPTPGGTEAFF
TGTGCCAGCAGCCCGACCCCCGGGGGGACTGAAGCTTTCTTT
>TRBD1|TRBJ2-2|16|TRBV5-1|.
CASSASRDRVTGELFF
TGCGCCAGCAGCGCCAGCCGGGACAGGGTCACCGGGGAGCTGTTTTTT
>.|TRBJ1-1|13|TRBV6-6|.
CASSYSGGTEAFF
TGTGCCAGCAGTTACTCTGGAGGCACTGAAGCTTTCTTT
>.|TRBJ1-4|15|TRBV24-1|.
CATSDSLTGPEKLFF
TGTGCCACCAGTGATTCCCTGACAGGACCAGAAAAACTGTTTTTT
>TRBD1|TRBJ2-3|16|TRBV4-1|.
CASRAEPGGATDTQYF
TGCGCCAGCAGGGCAGAACCAGGGGGCGCGACAGATACGCAGTATTTT
>.|TRBJ1-6|13|TRBV9|.
CASSVGQDSPLHF
TGTGCCAGCAGCGTAGGTCAGGATTCACCCCTCCACTTT
>TRBD1|TRBJ1-2|13|TRBV3-1/TRBV3-2|.
CASSPDRSRGYTF
TGTGCCAGCAGCCCGGACAGGTCGCGAGGCTACACCTTC
>TRBD1|TRBJ2-5|15|TRBV19|.
CASRQTGVSQETQYF
TGTGCCAGTAGGCAGACAGGGGTCAGCCAAGAGACCCAGTACTTC
>TRBD1|TRBJ2-7|14|TRBV5-1|.
CASSSRDRVSEQYF
TGCGCCAGCAGCTCACGGGACAGGGTTTCCGAGCAGTACTTC
>.|TRBJ2-2|19|TRBV6-2/TRBV6-3|.
CASSYRKDGTGGVTGELFF
TGTGCCAGCAGTTACAGGAAGGACGGAACGGGGGGCGTCACCGGGGAGCTGTTTTTT
>.|TRBJ1-1|14|TRBV7-2|.
CASSYIHRDTEAFF
TGTGCCAGCAGCTATATACACAGGGACACTGAAGCTTTCTTT
>.|TRBJ1-1|14|TRBV29-1|.
CSVGGRGGDTEAFF
TGCAGCGTTGGCGGTAGGGGTGGGGACACTGAAGCTTTCTTT
>.|TRBJ1-2|12|TRBV3-1/TRBV3-2|few
CASSLAGYGYTF
TGTGCCAGCAGTCTCGCGGGATATGGCTACACCTTC
>TRBD2|TRBJ2-7|15|TRBV4-3|.
CASSSGLAGSYEQYF
TGCGCCAGCAGCTCCGGACTAGCGGGGTCCTACGAGCAGTACTTC
>TRBD1|TRBJ1-1|16|TRBV28|.
CASSLSAGGGWTEAFF
TGTGCCAGCAGTTTGTCGGCAGGGGGCGGATGGACTGAAGCTTTCTTT
>.|TRBJ1-5|14|TRBV7-9|.
CASSLGTYNQPQHF
TGTGCCAGCAGCTTAGGAACTTACAATCAGCCCCAGCATTTT
>TRBD1|TRBJ2-7|14|TRBV18|.
CASSPGTGIYEQYF
TGTGCCAGCTCACCCGGGACAGGGATATACGAGCAGTACTTC
>.|TRBJ1-1|15|TRBV6-5|.
CASTLHPPQGTEAFF
TGTGCCAGCACCCTCCACCCCCCTCAGGGCACTGAAGCTTTCTTT
>TRBD1|TRBJ1-5|14|TRBV6-2/TRBV6-3|.
CASSPGTGNQPQHF
TGTGCCAGCAGCCCCGGGACAGGTAATCAGCCCCAGCATTTT
>TRBD2|TRBJ2-1|16|TRBV5-1|.
CASSWGGASGNNEQFF
TGCGCCAGCAGCTGGGGAGGGGCTAGCGGAAACAATGAGCAGTTCTTC
>.|TRBJ1-1|14|TRBV5-1|.
CASSLIKANTEAFF
TGCGCCAGCAGCTTAATTAAAGCGAACACTGAAGCTTTCTTT
>.|TRBJ2-1|14|TRBV4-1|.
CASSRSRSYNEQFF
TGCGCCAGCAGCCGCTCTAGGTCCTACAATGAGCAGTTCTTC
>.|TRBJ1-5|15|TRBV24-1|.
CATAPARGGNQPQHF
TGTGCCACCGCCCCGGCTAGGGGCGGCAATCAGCCCCAGCATTTT
>TRBD1|TRBJ1-6|13|TRBV6-4|.
CASSGDRGSPLHF
TGTGCCAGCAGTGGGGACAGGGGATCACCCCTCCACTTT
>TRBD1|TRBJ1-4|16|TRBV7-9|.
CASSFGQAATNEKLFF
TGTGCCAGCAGCTTTGGACAGGCCGCAACTAATGAAAAACTGTTTTTT
>TRBD2|TRBJ2-5|17|TRBV7-6|.
CASSLLAGGHQGETQYF
TGTGCCAGCAGCTTATTGGCGGGGGGCCATCAAGGCGAGACCCAGTACTTC
>TRBD1|TRBJ1-1|18|TRBV19|.
CASSPDSTGALGNTEAFF
TGTGCCAGTAGTCCGGACTCGACAGGGGCGCTAGGAAACACTGAAGCTTTCTTT
>TRBD1|TRBJ2-1|14|TRBV5-1|.
CASCRDPQGNEQFF
TGCGCCAGCTGCCGGGACCCACAGGGGAATGAGCAGTTCTTC
>TRBD1|TRBJ1-5|15|TRBV6-5|.
CATRKQGESNQPQHF
TGTGCCACCAGGAAGCAGGGGGAGAGCAATCAGCCCCAGCATTTT
>.|TRBJ1-1|13|TRBV19|.
CASRYGVMTEAFF
TGTGCCAGTAGGTACGGGGTAATGACTGAAGCTTTCTTT
>TRBD1|TRBJ1-1|16|TRBV5-1|few
CASSLGRDRLNTEAFF
TGCGCCAGCAGCTTGGGTCGGGACAGGTTGAACACTGAAGCTTTCTTT
>TRBD2|TRBJ2-3|16|TRBV19|.
CASGPFGLAATDTQYF
TGTGCCAGTGGGCCCTTCGGACTAGCGGCCACAGATACGCAGTATTTT
>.|TRBJ2-1|16|TRBV19|once
CASSPGALPPYNEQFF
TGTGCCAGTAGTCCTGGGGCCCTACCCCCCTACAATGAGCAGTTCTTC
>.|TRBJ1-2|12|TRBV6-5|.
CASGQTNYGYTF
TGTGCCAGCGGACAGACTAACTATGGCTACACCTTC